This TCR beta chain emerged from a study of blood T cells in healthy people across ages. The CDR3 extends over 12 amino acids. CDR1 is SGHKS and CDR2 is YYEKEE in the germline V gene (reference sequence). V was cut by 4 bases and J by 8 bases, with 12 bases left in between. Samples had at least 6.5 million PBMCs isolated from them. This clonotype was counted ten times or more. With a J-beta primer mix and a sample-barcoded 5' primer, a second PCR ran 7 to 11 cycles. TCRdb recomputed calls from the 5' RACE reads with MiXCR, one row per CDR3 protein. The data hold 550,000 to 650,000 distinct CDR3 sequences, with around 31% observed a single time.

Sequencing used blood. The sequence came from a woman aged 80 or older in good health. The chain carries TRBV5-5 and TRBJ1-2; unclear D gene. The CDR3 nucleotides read TGTGCCAGCAGCACCACAGTCGGAGGCTACACCTTC. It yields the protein CASSTTVGGYTF.